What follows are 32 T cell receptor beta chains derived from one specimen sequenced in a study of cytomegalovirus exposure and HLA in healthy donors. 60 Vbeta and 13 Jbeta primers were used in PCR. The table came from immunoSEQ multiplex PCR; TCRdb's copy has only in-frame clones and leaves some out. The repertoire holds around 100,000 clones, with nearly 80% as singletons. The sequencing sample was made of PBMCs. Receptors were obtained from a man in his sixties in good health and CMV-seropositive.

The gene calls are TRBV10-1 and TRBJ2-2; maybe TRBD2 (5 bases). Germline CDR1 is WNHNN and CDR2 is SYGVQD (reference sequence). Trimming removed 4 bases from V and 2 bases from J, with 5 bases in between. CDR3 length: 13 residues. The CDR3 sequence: CASSASNTGELFF. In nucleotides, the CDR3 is TGCGCCAGCAGTGCTAGCAACACCGGGGAGCTGTTTTTT.

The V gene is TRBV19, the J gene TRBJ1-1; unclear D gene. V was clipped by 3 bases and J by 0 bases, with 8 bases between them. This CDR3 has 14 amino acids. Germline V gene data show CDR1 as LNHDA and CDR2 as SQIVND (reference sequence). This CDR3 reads CASSIGVMNTEAFF. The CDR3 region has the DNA TGTGCCAGTAGTATCGGGGTTATGAACACTGAAGCTTTCTTT. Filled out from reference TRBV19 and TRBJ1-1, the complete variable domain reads DGGITQSPKYLFRKEGQNVTLSCEQNLNHDAMYWYRQDPGQGLRLIYYSQIVNDFQKGDIAEGYSVSREKKESFPLTVTSAQKNPTAFYLCASSIGVMNTEAFFGQGTRLTVV.

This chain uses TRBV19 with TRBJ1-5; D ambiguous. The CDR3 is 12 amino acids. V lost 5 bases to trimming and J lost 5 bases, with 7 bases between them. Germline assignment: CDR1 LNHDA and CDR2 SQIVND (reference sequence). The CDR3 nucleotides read TGTGCCAGTAGTCTAGTAGATCAGCCCCAGCATTTT. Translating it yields CASSLVDQPQHF.

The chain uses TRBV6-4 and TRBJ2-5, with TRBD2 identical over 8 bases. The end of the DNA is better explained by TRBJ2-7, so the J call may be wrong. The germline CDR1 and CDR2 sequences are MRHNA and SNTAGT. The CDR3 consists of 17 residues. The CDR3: CASSPSGGPRSIGEQYF. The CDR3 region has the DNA TGTGCCAGCAGCCCCAGCGGGGGCCCCAGATCGATCGGCGAGCAGTACTTC.

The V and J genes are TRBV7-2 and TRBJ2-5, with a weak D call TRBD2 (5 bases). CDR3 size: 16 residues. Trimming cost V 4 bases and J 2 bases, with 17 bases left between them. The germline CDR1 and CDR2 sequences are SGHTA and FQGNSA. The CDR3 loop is CASSSSRPAAQETQYF. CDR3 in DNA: TGTGCCAGCAGCTCCTCACGTCCAGCGGCACAAGAGACCCAGTACTTC.

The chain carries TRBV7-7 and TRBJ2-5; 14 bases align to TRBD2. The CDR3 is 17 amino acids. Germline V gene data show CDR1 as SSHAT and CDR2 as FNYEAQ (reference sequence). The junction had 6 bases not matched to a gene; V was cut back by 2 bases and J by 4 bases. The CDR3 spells CASSLRLAGGPGETQYF. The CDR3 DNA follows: TGTGCCAGCAGCTTAAGACTAGCGGGGGGGCCGGGAGAGACCCAGTACTTC.

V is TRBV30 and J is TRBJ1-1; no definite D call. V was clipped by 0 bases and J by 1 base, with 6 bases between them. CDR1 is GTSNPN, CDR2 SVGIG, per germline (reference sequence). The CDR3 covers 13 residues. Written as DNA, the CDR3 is TGTGCCTGGAGTGTGTCCTCGAACACTGAAGCTTTCTTT. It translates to CAWSVSSNTEAFF.

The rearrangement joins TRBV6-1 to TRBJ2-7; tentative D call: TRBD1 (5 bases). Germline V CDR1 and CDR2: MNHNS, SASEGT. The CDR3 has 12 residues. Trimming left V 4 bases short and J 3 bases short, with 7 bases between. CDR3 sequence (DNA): TGTGCCAGCAGTGGGGGCGTCTACGAGCAGTACTTC. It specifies CASSGGVYEQYF.

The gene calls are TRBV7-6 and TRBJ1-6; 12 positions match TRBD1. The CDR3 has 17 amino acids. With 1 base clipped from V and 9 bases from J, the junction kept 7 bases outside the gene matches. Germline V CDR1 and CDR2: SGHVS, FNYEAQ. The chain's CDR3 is CASSLVSGTGGGSPLHF. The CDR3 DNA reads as TGTGCCAGCAGCTTAGTTTCCGGGACAGGGGGCGGTTCACCCCTCCACTTT.

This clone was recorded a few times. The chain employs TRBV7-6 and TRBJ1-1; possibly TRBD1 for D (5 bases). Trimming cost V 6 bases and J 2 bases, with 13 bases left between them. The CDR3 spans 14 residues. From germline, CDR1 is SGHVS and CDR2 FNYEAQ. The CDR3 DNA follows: TGTGCCAGCAGTCGTCTGCGGACAAACACTGAAGCTTTCTTT. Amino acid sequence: CASSRLRTNTEAFF.

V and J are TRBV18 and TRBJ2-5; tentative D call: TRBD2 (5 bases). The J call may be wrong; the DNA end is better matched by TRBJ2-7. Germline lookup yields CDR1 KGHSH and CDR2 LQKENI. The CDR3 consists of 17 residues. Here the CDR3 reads CASSPAGAGAGVSEQYF. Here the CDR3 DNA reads TGTGCCAGCTCGCCAGCTGGTGCCGGCGCCGGGGTTTCCGAGCAGTACTTC.

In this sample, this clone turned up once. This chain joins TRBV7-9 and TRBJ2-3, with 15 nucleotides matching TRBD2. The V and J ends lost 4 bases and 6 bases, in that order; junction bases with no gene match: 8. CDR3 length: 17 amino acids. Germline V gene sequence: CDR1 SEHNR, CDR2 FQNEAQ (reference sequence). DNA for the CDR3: TGTGCCAGCAGCTCTGCCGGGACTAGCGGGGGGTTCGATACGCAGTATTTT. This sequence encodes CASSSAGTSGGFDTQYF.

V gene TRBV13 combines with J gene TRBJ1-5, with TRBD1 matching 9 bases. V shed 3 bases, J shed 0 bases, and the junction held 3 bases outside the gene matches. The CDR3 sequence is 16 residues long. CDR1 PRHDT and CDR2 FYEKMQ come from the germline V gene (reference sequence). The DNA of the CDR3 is TGTGCCAGCAGCTTGGGGACAGGGAATAGCAATCAGCCCCAGCATTTT. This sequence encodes CASSLGTGNSNQPQHF.

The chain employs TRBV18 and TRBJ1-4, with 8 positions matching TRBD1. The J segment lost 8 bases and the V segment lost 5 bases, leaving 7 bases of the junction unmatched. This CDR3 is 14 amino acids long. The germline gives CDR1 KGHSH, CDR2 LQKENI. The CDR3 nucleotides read TGTGCCAGCTCATCAGGGGGCACGAAAGAAAAACTGTTTTTT. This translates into CASSSGGTKEKLFF.

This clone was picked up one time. The CDR3 protein is CASSEYPADTQYF. The DNA of the CDR3 is TGTGCCAGCAGTGAATATCCGGCAGATACGCAGTATTTT. The chain carries TRBV25-1 and TRBJ2-3; D remains unclear. The germline V gene encodes CDR1 MGHDK and CDR2 SYGVNS. V was cut by 0 bases and J by 4 bases, with 5 bases left in between. The CDR3 spans 13 residues. Together with reference TRBV25-1 and TRBJ2-3, the CDR3 gives the full variable domain: EADIYQTPRYLVIGTGKKITLECSQTMGHDKMYWYQQDPGMELHLIHYSYGVNSTEKGDLSSESTVSRIRTEHFPLTLESARPSHTSQYLCASSEYPADTQYFGPGTRLTVL.

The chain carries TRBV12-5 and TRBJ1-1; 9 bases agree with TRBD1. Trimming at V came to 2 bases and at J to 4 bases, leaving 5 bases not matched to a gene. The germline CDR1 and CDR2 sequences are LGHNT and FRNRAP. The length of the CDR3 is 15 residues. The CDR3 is CASGLTGGGPTEAFF. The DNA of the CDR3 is TGTGCTAGTGGTTTGACAGGGGGCGGCCCCACTGAAGCTTTCTTT.

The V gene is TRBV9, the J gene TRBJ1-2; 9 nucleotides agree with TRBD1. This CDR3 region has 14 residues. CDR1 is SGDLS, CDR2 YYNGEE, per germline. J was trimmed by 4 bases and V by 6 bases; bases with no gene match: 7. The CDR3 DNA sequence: TGTGCCAGCACTACAGGGGGCGCTGGCTATGGCTACACCTTC. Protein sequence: CASTTGGAGYGYTF.

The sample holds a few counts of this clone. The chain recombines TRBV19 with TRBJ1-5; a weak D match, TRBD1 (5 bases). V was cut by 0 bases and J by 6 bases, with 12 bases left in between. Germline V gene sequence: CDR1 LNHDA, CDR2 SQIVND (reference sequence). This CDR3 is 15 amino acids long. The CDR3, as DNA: TGTGCCAGTAGTATAGATTACGGGGGTGGTCAGCCCCAGCATTTT. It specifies CASSIDYGGGQPQHF. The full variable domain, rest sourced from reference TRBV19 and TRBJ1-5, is DGGITQSPKYLFRKEGQNVTLSCEQNLNHDAMYWYRQDPGQGLRLIYYSQIVNDFQKGDIAEGYSVSREKKESFPLTVTSAQKNPTAFYLCASSIDYGGGQPQHFGDGTRLSIL.

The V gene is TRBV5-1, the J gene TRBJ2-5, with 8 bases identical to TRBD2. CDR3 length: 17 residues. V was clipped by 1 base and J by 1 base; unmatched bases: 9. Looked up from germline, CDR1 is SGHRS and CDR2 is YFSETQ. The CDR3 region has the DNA TGCGCCAGCAGCTTGCGGGCTAGCGGGCGATTCCAAGAGACCCAGTACTTC. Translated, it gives CASSLRASGRFQETQYF.

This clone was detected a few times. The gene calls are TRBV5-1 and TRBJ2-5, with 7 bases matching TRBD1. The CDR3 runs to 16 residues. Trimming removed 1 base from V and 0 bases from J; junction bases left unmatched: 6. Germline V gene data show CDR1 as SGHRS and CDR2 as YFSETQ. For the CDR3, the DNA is TGCGCCAGCAGCTTGAATAGACAGGGTTACCAAGAGACCCAGTACTTC. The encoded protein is CASSLNRQGYQETQYF.

DNA of the CDR3: TGTGCCTGGAGTGTATCAGATCGTCAGCCCCAGCATTTT. It encodes CAWSVSDRQPQHF. V usage is TRBV30 and J usage is TRBJ1-5, with D hard to call. This CDR3 spans 13 amino acids. V was trimmed by 0 bases and J by 6 bases, leaving 9 bases between them. The germline gives CDR1 GTSNPN, CDR2 SVGIG (reference sequence).

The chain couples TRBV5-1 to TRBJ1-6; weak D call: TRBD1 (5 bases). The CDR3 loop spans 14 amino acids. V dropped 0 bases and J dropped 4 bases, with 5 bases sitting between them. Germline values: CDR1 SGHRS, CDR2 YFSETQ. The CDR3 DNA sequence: TGCGCCAGCAGCTTGGGACAGTATAATTCACCCCTCCACTTT. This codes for CASSLGQYNSPLHF.

The CDR3 loop reads CASSRDRQETQYF. CDR3 in DNA: TGTGCCAGTAGTCGGGACAGACAAGAGACCCAGTACTTC. The chain links TRBV19 to TRBJ2-5, with 7 bases matching TRBD1. V gave up 5 bases and J gave up 2 bases; unmatched junction bases: 2. The CDR3 consists of 13 residues. The V gene's germline CDR1 is LNHDA and CDR2 SQIVND (reference sequence).

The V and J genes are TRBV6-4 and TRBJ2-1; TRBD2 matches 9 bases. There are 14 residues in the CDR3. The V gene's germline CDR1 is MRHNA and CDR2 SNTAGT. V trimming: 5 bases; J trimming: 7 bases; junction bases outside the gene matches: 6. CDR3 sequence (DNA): TGTGCCAGCAGTCGGGATAGCGGGGGAAATGAGCAGTTCTTC. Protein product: CASSRDSGGNEQFF.

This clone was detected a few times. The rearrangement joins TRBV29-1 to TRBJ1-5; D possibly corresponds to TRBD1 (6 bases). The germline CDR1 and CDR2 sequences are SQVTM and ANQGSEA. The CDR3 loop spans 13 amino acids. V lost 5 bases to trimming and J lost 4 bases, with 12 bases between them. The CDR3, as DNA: TGCAGCGTTCGGGACAACTGGAATCAGCCCCAGCATTTT. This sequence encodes CSVRDNWNQPQHF.

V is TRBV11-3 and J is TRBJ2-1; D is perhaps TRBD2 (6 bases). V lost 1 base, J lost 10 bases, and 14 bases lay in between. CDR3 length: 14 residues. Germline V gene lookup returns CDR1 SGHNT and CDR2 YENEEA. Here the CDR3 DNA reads TGTGCCAGCAGCTTAGGGGCGCCGGGAGAGGAGCAGTTCTTC. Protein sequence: CASSLGAPGEEQFF.

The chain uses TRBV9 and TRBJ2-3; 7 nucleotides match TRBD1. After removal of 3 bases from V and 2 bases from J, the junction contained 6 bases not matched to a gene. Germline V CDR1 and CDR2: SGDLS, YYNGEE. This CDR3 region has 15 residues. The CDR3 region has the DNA TGTGCCAGCAGCGCGATGGGACAGACCACAGATACGCAGTATTTT. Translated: CASSAMGQTTDTQYF.

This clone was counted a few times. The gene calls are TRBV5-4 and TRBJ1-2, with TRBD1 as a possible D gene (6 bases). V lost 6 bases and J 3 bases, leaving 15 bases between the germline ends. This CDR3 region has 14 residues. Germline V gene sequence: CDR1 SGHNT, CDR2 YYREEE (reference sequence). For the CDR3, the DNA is TGTGCCAGCAACCACGGCTCAGGGGACTATGGCTACACCTTC. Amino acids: CASNHGSGDYGYTF. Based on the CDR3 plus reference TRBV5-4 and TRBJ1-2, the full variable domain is ETGVTQSPTHLIKTRGQQVTLRCSSQSGHNTVSWYQQALGQGPQFIFQYYREEENGRGNFPPRFSGLQFPNYSSELNVNALELDDSALYLCASNHGSGDYGYTFGSGTRLTVV.

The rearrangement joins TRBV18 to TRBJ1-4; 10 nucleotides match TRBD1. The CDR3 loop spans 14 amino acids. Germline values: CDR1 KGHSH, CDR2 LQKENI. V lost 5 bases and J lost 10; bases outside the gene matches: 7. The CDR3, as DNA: TGTGCCAGCTCATCCGGGACAGGGGTTGCAAAACTGTTTTTT. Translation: CASSSGTGVAKLFF.

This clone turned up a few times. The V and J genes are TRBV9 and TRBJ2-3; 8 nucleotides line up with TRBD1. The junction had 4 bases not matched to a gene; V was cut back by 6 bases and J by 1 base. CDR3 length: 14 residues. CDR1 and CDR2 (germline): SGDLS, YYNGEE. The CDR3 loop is CASTRGLRTDTQYF. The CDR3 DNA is TGTGCCAGCACCAGGGGGCTACGCACAGATACGCAGTATTTT.

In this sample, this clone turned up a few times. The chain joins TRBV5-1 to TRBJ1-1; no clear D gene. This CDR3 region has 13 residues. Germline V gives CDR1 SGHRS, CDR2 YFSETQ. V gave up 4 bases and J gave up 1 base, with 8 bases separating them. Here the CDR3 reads CASSPEANTEAFF. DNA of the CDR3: TGCGCCAGCAGCCCAGAGGCGAACACTGAAGCTTTCTTT.

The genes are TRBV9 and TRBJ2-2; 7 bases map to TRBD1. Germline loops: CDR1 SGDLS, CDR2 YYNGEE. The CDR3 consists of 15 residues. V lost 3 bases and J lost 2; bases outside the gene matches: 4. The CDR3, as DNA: TGTGCCAGCAGCGCCGGGACAGCAAACACCGGGGAGCTGTTTTTT. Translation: CASSAGTANTGELFF.